A selection of T cell receptor beta chains follows, all from one sample in a study of high-grade serous ovarian cancer treatment subgroups. Some clones are missing from TCRdb's copy, which holds only in-frame ones; the method was immunoSEQ multiplex PCR. The sample holds 11,000 or so clones, around 83% seen once. The specimen sequenced was tumor tissue. The receptors originated from a human donor with high-grade serous ovarian cancer. Each CDR3 is given with its conserved first and last residue. Fields, in order: V gene, J gene, CDR3 protein.

v_gene: TRBV5-4
j_gene: TRBJ1-1
CDR3aa: CASSRGQMNTEAFF

v_gene: TRBV19
j_gene: TRBJ2-7
CDR3aa: CASSIGLAAYEQYF

v_gene: TRBV5-1
j_gene: TRBJ2-2
CDR3aa: CASSVLPGRGNTGELFF

v_gene: TRBV28
j_gene: TRBJ1-2
CDR3aa: CASSFVNYGYTF

v_gene: TRBV2
j_gene: TRBJ1-2
CDR3aa: CASSVAGELGGYTF

v_gene: TRBV7-2
j_gene: TRBJ2-4
CDR3aa: CASSGSGTVRNIQYF

v_gene: TRBV5-1
j_gene: TRBJ2-1
CDR3aa: CASSLAGGGYNEQFF

v_gene: TRBV7-8
j_gene: TRBJ2-3
CDR3aa: CASTRGSAQYF

v_gene: TRBV25-1
j_gene: TRBJ1-6
CDR3aa: CASSEWRGEDSPLHF

v_gene: TRBV7-9
j_gene: TRBJ2-7
CDR3aa: CASSLTGFDNEQYF

v_gene: TRBV29-1
j_gene: TRBJ2-3
CDR3aa: CSVDGDSTDTQYF

v_gene: TRBV9
j_gene: NA
CDR3aa: CASSVGYTGTGGYEQYF

v_gene: TRBV27
j_gene: NA
CDR3aa: CASSFRAGGSPYEQYF

v_gene: TRBV10-2
j_gene: TRBJ1-5
CDR3aa: CASSVGGLAQPQHF

v_gene: TRBV7-2
j_gene: TRBJ1-1
CDR3aa: CASSSRGTTTAEAFF

v_gene: TRBV29-1
j_gene: TRBJ2-3
CDR3aa: CSVEEGGSTDTQYF

v_gene: TRBV4-2
j_gene: TRBJ1-3
CDR3aa: CASSSRDWGNTIYF

v_gene: TRBV12-2
j_gene: TRBJ2-1
CDR3aa: CASRLVGHGYASGPYNEQFF

v_gene: TRBV7-6
j_gene: TRBJ2-2
CDR3aa: CASSLEPRVPGELFF

v_gene: TRBV11-2
j_gene: TRBJ2-7
CDR3aa: CASSAGTSGRLSYEQYF

v_gene: TRBV7-2
j_gene: TRBJ2-5
CDR3aa: CASSLVSGGGETQYF

v_gene: TRBV5-1
j_gene: TRBJ2-5
CDR3aa: CASSPLDHQETQYF

v_gene: TRBV6-6
j_gene: TRBJ2-7
CDR3aa: CASSFNRVREQYF

v_gene: TRBV30
j_gene: TRBJ2-3
CDR3aa: CAWSDWQGSDTQYF

v_gene: TRBV11-2
j_gene: TRBJ1-2
CDR3aa: CASSPSGINYGYTF

v_gene: TRBV4-2
j_gene: TRBJ2-3
CDR3aa: CASSPGEGSTDTQYF

v_gene: TRBV6-1
j_gene: TRBJ2-5
CDR3aa: CASKGGQVGTQYF

v_gene: TRBV14
j_gene: TRBJ2-2
CDR3aa: CASSRGPTGELFF

v_gene: TRBV5-1
j_gene: TRBJ2-5
CDR3aa: CATRSGTRQETQYF

v_gene: TRBV6-1
j_gene: NA
CDR3aa: CASSEALIQGAYEQYF

v_gene: TRBV6-1
j_gene: TRBJ1-2
CDR3aa: CASSEPGEGGGYTF

v_gene: TRBV4-2
j_gene: TRBJ2-7
CDR3aa: CASSQLAGGTYEQYF

v_gene: TRBV6-1
j_gene: TRBJ2-5
CDR3aa: CASSESVLAGAKTQYF

v_gene: TRBV14
j_gene: TRBJ1-1
CDR3aa: CASSQDVWGLNTEAFF

v_gene: TRBV15
j_gene: TRBJ2-1
CDR3aa: CATSREAGDYNEQFF

v_gene: TRBV28
j_gene: TRBJ2-7
CDR3aa: CASSTRGLAGEGGYEQYF

v_gene: TRBV28
j_gene: TRBJ1-1
CDR3aa: CASSSLPNTEAFF

v_gene: TRBV11-2
j_gene: NA
CDR3aa: CASSLVGVWDRDIYEQYF

v_gene: TRBV7-9
j_gene: TRBJ1-1
CDR3aa: CASSFHREDTEAFF

v_gene: TRBV2
j_gene: TRBJ2-7
CDR3aa: CASVGSGSSGF

v_gene: TRBV6-6
j_gene: TRBJ2-7
CDR3aa: CASNWVGGSDEQYF

v_gene: TRBV4-1
j_gene: TRBJ2-3
CDR3aa: CASSPGTMVSTDTQYF

v_gene: TRBV19
j_gene: TRBJ2-1
CDR3aa: CASTSGAYNEQFF

v_gene: TRBV13
j_gene: TRBJ2-3
CDR3aa: CANNTQYF

v_gene: TRBV7-2
j_gene: TRBJ2-3
CDR3aa: CASSSFLFGTSTDTQYF

v_gene: TRBV19
j_gene: TRBJ1-5
CDR3aa: CASSIPSPHISNQPQHF

v_gene: TRBV4-1
j_gene: TRBJ2-7
CDR3aa: CASSQPTEGYEQYF

v_gene: TRBV5-4
j_gene: TRBJ2-5
CDR3aa: CASSTGWQETQYF

v_gene: TRBV9
j_gene: TRBJ1-6
CDR3aa: CASGGQGGYNSPLHF

v_gene: TRBV7-9
j_gene: TRBJ2-7
CDR3aa: CASSYTGTGYEQYF

v_gene: TRBV18
j_gene: TRBJ1-1
CDR3aa: CASSPETEAFF